This T cell receptor (beta chain) was recorded in a study of cytomegalovirus exposure and HLA in healthy donors. Study findings and constraints: The study recorded 150 to 200 TCR beta chains that were cytomegalovirus-associated. The productive fraction for most TCR beta V segments was about 90% or about 30% in an earlier analysis.

The PCR made use of 60 Vbeta and 13 Jbeta primers. TCRdb keeps only in-frame clones here, not all; method: immunoSEQ multiplex PCR. Among around 120,000 clones listed, around 81% were seen once. Concerning this clone: What it binds is unknown.

Whereas donors were nominally healthy upon sampling, unrecorded immune exposures were probable. The CDR3 loop spans 12 amino acids. Germline CDR1 and CDR2: SQVTM and ANQGSEA. Trimming took 5 bases from V and 3 from J, leaving 8 bases between them. Sequencing input: PBMCs. This sequence joins TRBV29-1 and TRBJ2-1; unclear D gene. This receptor was identified in a man between 18 and 29 years old in good health and CMV-seronegative. DNA for the CDR3: TGCAGCGTTCAAACTGACTACAATGAGCAGTTCTTC. Protein product: CSVQTDYNEQFF.